These 19 T cell receptor beta chains share one sample of origin, sequenced in a study of shared clonotypes between healthy human individuals. Sequencing was performed with immunoSEQ multiplex PCR; in TCRdb, only in-frame clones are kept and a portion is missing. The sample lists some 980,000 clones; more than 75% were seen once. The specimen sequenced was memory CD4+ T cells sorted from blood. Subset given: CD45RA-negative fraction. The source is a man between 18 and 29 years old in good health.

The V and J genes are TRBV7-9 and TRBJ2-3; 13 nucleotides match TRBD2. J lost 4 bases, V lost 5 bases, and 3 bases had no gene match. Germline values: CDR1 SEHNR, CDR2 FQNEAQ (reference sequence). The CDR3 is 15 amino acids. The CDR3 sequence: CASSATSGGADTQYF. Here the CDR3 DNA reads TGTGCCAGCAGCGCTACTAGCGGGGGGGCAGATACGCAGTATTTT.

This clone was counted a few times. The chain carries TRBV2 and TRBJ1-6; perhaps TRBD1 as D (6 bases). V lost 3 bases and J lost 7, with 13 bases in between. Germline CDR1 and CDR2: SNHLY and FYNNEI. CDR3 length equals 15 residues. DNA of the CDR3: TGTGCCAGCAGTGACGTAAAAGGACAGAATTCACCCCTCCACTTT. Amino acids: CASSDVKGQNSPLHF.

The genes are TRBV11-2 and TRBJ1-4; D is perhaps TRBD1 (5 bases). The V and J ends lost 6 bases and 7 bases respectively, with 27 bases between them. The CDR3 runs 18 residues. The V gene's germline CDR1 is SGHAT and CDR2 FQNNGV. CDR3 sequence reads: CASSSTRGKGSLPEKLFF. In DNA form, the CDR3 reads TGTGCCAGCAGTTCGACCCGGGGGAAGGGGAGCCTTCCTGAAAAACTGTTTTTT.

A single count supports this clone. The CDR3 region is CASSQVGSGANVLTF. CDR3 sequence (DNA): TGCGCCAGCAGCCAAGTAGGATCTGGGGCCAACGTCCTGACTTTC. The gene calls are TRBV4-3 and TRBJ2-6; D unclear. The V gene's germline CDR1 is LGHNA and CDR2 YSLEER. V lost 1 base and J 1 base, leaving 5 bases between the germline ends. The CDR3 covers 15 residues.

The rearrangement joins TRBV9 to TRBJ2-7; D is perhaps TRBD2 (6 bases). The CDR3 is made up of 14 amino acids. Germline V gives CDR1 SGDLS, CDR2 YYNGEE. The ends were cut back, 0 bases at V and 3 bases at J, with 10 bases in the middle. For the CDR3, the DNA is TGTGCCAGCAGCGTAGACGGGAGCGGCTACGAGCAGTACTTC. Encoded protein: CASSVDGSGYEQYF.

This chain uses TRBV5-1 with TRBJ2-7; the match to TRBD1 covers 9 bases. Germline V gene data show CDR1 as SGHRS and CDR2 as YFSETQ. The CDR3 extends over 14 amino acids. V lost 2 bases, J lost 6 bases, and 6 bases stayed unmatched. The DNA for the CDR3 is TGCGCCAGCAGCTTAACGGGACAGGGCCGCGAGCAGTACTTC. This translates into CASSLTGQGREQYF.

This clone was picked up a small number of times. A much larger clonotype is one base distant, so this may be a read error. Distinct nucleotide sequences in the sample also encode this CDR3. This chain connects TRBV6-6 to TRBJ1-2; D might be TRBD1 (6 bases). V lost 6 bases, J lost 1 base, and 9 bases lay in between. The germline V gene encodes CDR1 MNHNY and CDR2 SVGAGI (reference sequence). The CDR3 length is 13 residues. CDR3 amino acids: CASSLDSNYGYTF. Here the CDR3 DNA reads TGTGCCAGCAGCTTGGACAGTAACTATGGCTACACCTTC.

The J gene is TRBJ1-4, the V gene TRBV7-9, with D unclear. Between the trimmed V and J ends, which lost 11 bases and 7 bases, there was a span of 14 bases. CDR1 SEHNR and CDR2 FQNEAQ come from the germline V gene (reference sequence). The CDR3 spans 12 residues. CDR3 residues: CAGPYYGEKLFF. The CDR3 DNA reads as TGTGCCGGACCTTACTACGGTGAAAAACTGTTTTTT.

V usage is TRBV5-1 and J usage is TRBJ2-2; D remains unclear. Germline CDR1 SGHRS, CDR2 YFSETQ. The CDR3 contains 15 residues. The germline V and J ends were trimmed by 0 bases and 6 bases, with 12 bases remaining between them. This CDR3 is CASSLEREIPGELFF. The CDR3 coding sequence is TGCGCCAGCAGCTTGGAAAGGGAAATCCCCGGGGAGCTGTTTTTT.

This rearrangement joins TRBV18 to TRBJ2-3; 7 positions match TRBD2. Germline trimming cut 4 bases from V and 0 bases from J; bases unmatched to any gene: 4. Germline CDR1 KGHSH, CDR2 LQKENI. This CDR3 has 15 residues. The chain's CDR3 is CASSQAGLSTDTQYF. For the CDR3, the DNA is TGTGCCAGCTCACAAGCGGGGCTAAGCACAGATACGCAGTATTTT. The variable domain in full, completed from reference TRBV18 and TRBJ2-3, reads NAGVMQNPRHLVRRRGQEARLRCSPMKGHSHVYWYRQLPEEGLKFMVYLQKENIIDESGMPKERFSAEFPKEGPSILRIQQVVRGDSAAYFCASSQAGLSTDTQYFGPGTRLTVL.

This clone was found once. The chain is built from TRBV19 and TRBJ1-2; 7 bases map to TRBD1. CDR3 length: 13 amino acids. The germline CDR1 and CDR2 sequences are LNHDA and SQIVND (reference sequence). V was clipped by 6 bases and J by 8 bases; unmatched bases: 9. CDR3 nucleotide sequence: TGTGCCAGTAGGGGAGGGGGCTCTGGAGGCTACACCTTC. Residues: CASRGGGSGGYTF.

This sequence joins TRBV28 and TRBJ1-6; D not certain. This CDR3 is 13 amino acids long. Germline V lookup: CDR1 MDHEN, CDR2 SYDVKM. V lost 4 bases to trimming and J lost 10 bases, with 11 bases between them. In DNA form, the CDR3 reads TGTGCCAGCAGTTCCCGTTGGGCCTCACCCCTCCACTTT. Translation gives CASSSRWASPLHF.

The CDR3 spells CASSLEGSSIDTQYF. CDR3 DNA sequence: TGTGCCAGCAGCTTGGAGGGTAGCTCTATTGATACGCAGTATTTT. The chain recombines TRBV5-4 with TRBJ2-3; no definite D call. The germline V and J ends were trimmed by 0 bases and 6 bases, with 14 bases remaining between them. This CDR3 region has 15 residues. Germline values: CDR1 SGHNT, CDR2 YYREEE (reference sequence).

The chain joins TRBV7-9 to TRBJ1-4, with D possibly being TRBD1 (5 bases). The CDR3 runs to 14 residues. Trimming took off 5 bases at V and 8 bases at J, with 15 bases between the two ends. Germline V gives CDR1 SEHNR, CDR2 FQNEAQ (reference sequence). For the CDR3, the DNA is TGTGCCAGCAGCCAGGAGGGGTTAGGAGAAAAACTGTTTTTT. Protein sequence: CASSQEGLGEKLFF. Full variable domain (missing parts from reference TRBV7-9 and TRBJ1-4): DTGVSQNPRHKITKRGQNVTFRCDPISEHNRLYWYRQTLGQGPEFLTYFQNEAQLEKSRLLSDRFSAERPKGSFSTLEIQRTEQGDSAMYLCASSQEGLGEKLFFGSGTQLSVL.

The rearrangement uses TRBV6-1 and TRBJ1-2; D might be TRBD1 (5 bases). In germline, CDR1 is MNHNS, CDR2 SASEGT. The germline V and J ends were trimmed by 3 bases and 4 bases, with 12 bases remaining between them. The CDR3 has 14 amino acids. CDR3 DNA sequence: TGTGCCAGCAGTGAGGGCAGGGTAGGCTATGGCTACACCTTC. Its protein product is CASSEGRVGYGYTF.

This chain joins TRBV25-1 and TRBJ2-5; D tentatively reads TRBD1 or TRBD2 (5 bases each). The CDR3 is 15 amino acids. Germline CDR1 is MGHDK and CDR2 is SYGVNS. Trimming pared 2 bases from V and 5 bases from J, leaving 15 bases between. The CDR3 protein is CASSEDSGWGETQYF. DNA of the CDR3: TGTGCCAGCAGTGAAGACAGCGGATGGGGGGAGACCCAGTACTTC.

Concerning this clone: This CDR3 is also generated by other DNA sequences in the sample. The rearrangement joins TRBV6-1 to TRBJ1-5; no clear D gene. From germline, CDR1 is MNHNS and CDR2 SASEGT. The CDR3 consists of 13 residues. V was clipped by 6 bases and J by 0 bases, with 6 bases between them. In nucleotides, the CDR3 is TGTGCCAGCAGAGACACTAGCAATCAGCCCCAGCATTTT. Translated: CASRDTSNQPQHF.

Notes on this clone: This CDR3 is also generated by other DNA sequences in the sample. The V gene is TRBV18, the J gene TRBJ1-6; TRBD1 matches 7 bases. V dropped 1 base and J dropped 7; count of bases not matched to a gene: 10. The CDR3 loop spans 17 amino acids. Germline V lookup: CDR1 KGHSH, CDR2 LQKENI. DNA for the CDR3: TGTGCCAGCTCACCACTGGGGCCCGGGACAGAAAATTCACCCCTCCACTTT. It specifies CASSPLGPGTENSPLHF.

This clone was seen more than once but under ten times. Different DNA sequences within this sample yield the same CDR3. The V gene is TRBV18, the J gene TRBJ1-5, with D maybe TRBD1 (5 bases). Looked up from germline, CDR1 is KGHSH and CDR2 is LQKENI. The CDR3 has 13 amino acids. With 6 bases removed from V and 5 bases from J, the gap between germline ends came to 11 bases. DNA for the CDR3: TGTGCCAGCTCTCCCCTCAGGGATCAGCCCCAGCATTTT. The encoded protein is CASSPLRDQPQHF.